One and the same sample provided the 9 T cell receptor beta chains below, sequenced in a study of CD8+CD57+ T cells in acquired aplastic anemia. TCR beta VDJ and CDR3 profiling used genomic DNA as template. TCRdb fed the reads into MiXCR, producing one record per CDR3 protein. Of more than 150,000 distinct CDR3 sequences in the sample, 45% to 60% were seen once. Before being chosen for sequencing, patients had shown CD8+CD57+ cell expansion by flow cytometry. The sequenced material came from sorted CD4+, CD8+, or CD8+CD57+ T cells (not recorded which) from PBMCs. The receptors here all came from a human donor with aplastic anemia.

About this clonotype itself: A read error may account for a junction end that differs from germline. This chain uses TRBV20-1 with TRBJ1-5; TRBD1 matches 10 bases. The length of the CDR3 is 16 residues. Germline V CDR1 and CDR2: DFQATT, SNEGSKA (reference sequence). The CDR3 here is CSASGDRGGWSQPLHF. The CDR3 region has the DNA TGCAGTGCTAGCGGGGACAGGGGAGGATGGAGTCAGCCCCTGCATTTT.

This chain joins TRBV28 and TRBJ1-6; perhaps TRBD1 as D (5 bases). Germline assignment: CDR1 MDHEN and CDR2 SYDVKM. V lost 5 bases and J lost 7, with 15 bases in between. The CDR3 contains 15 residues. The CDR3 bases are TGTGCCAGCAGTGGACACCGGGATTTCAATTCACCCCTCCACTTT. It yields the protein CASSGHRDFNSPLHF.

This chain links TRBV7-2 with TRBJ1-1; D call uncertain. Germline CDR1 SGHTA, CDR2 FQGNSA. This CDR3 comprises 11 residues. CDR3 loop: CADYMNTEAFF. The CDR3 nucleotides read TGTGCGGATTACATGAACACTGAAGCTTTCTTT.

This clonotype was observed many times. The junction departs from the called germline gene at one end, perhaps through a read error. The V gene is TRBV20-1, the J gene TRBJ2-3, with 11 bases identical to TRBD2. The CDR3 is 12 amino acids. Germline V lookup: CDR1 DFQATT, CDR2 SNEGSKA (reference sequence). CDR3 sequence reads: CGLAGGTDTQYF. Written as DNA, the CDR3 is TGCGGGCTAGCGGGGGGCACGGATACGCAGTATTTT.

This clonotype has a handful of counts. The chain combines TRBV29-1 with TRBJ1-1; 7 bases agree with TRBD1. Germline CDR1 reads SQVTM; CDR2 reads ANQGSEA. V gave up 7 bases and J gave up 0 bases; unmatched junction bases: 8. The CDR3 has 14 residues. CDR3 coding DNA: TGCAGCGCTGGGACAGCGACTATGAACACTGAAGCTTTCTTT. This translates into CSAGTATMNTEAFF. The variable domain in full, with the rest retrieved from reference TRBV29-1 and TRBJ1-1, is SAVISQKPSRDICQRGTSLTIQCQVDSQVTMMFWYRQQPGQSLTLIATANQGSEATYESGFVIDKFPISRPNLTFSTLTVSNMSPEDSSIYLCSAGTATMNTEAFFGQGTRLTVV.

V and J are TRBV6-1 and TRBJ2-1; TRBD2 matches at 12 bases. There are 13 residues in the CDR3. V was clipped by 7 bases and J by 8 bases; unmatched bases: 3. Per the germline V gene, CDR1 is MNHNS and CDR2 is SASEGT. CDR3 in amino acids: CASTRLAGDEQFF. In DNA, the CDR3 is TGTGCCAGCACCAGACTAGCGGGAGATGAGCAGTTCTTC.

This chain uses TRBV24-1 with TRBJ1-4; D gene unclear. CDR1 KGHDR and CDR2 SFDVKD come from the germline V gene. With 2 bases removed from V and 6 bases from J, the gap between germline ends came to 9 bases. This CDR3 comprises 14 residues. DNA of the CDR3: TGTGCCACCAGTGATTCGGGATCTGATGAAAAACTGTTTTTT. Translating gives CATSDSGSDEKLFF.

This clonotype was observed a handful of times. The chain combines TRBV28 with TRBJ2-1; 8 bases agree with TRBD1. CDR3 length: 15 amino acids. Germline values: CDR1 MDHEN, CDR2 SYDVKM. J was trimmed by 4 bases and V by 2 bases; bases with no gene match: 4. In nucleotides, the CDR3 is TGTGCCAGCAGTTTAGGGACAGGAACATACAATGAGCAGTTCTTC. It is translated as CASSLGTGTYNEQFF.

The V call is TRBV19, the J call TRBJ1-2; 9 nucleotides match TRBD1. The germline CDR1 and CDR2 sequences are LNHDA and SQIVND (reference sequence). J was trimmed by 2 bases and V by 7 bases; bases with no gene match: 5. The length of the CDR3 is 14 residues. Written as DNA, the CDR3 is TGTGCCAGTACGGACAGGGGTAGAAACTATGGCTACACCTTC. Amino acids: CASTDRGRNYGYTF.